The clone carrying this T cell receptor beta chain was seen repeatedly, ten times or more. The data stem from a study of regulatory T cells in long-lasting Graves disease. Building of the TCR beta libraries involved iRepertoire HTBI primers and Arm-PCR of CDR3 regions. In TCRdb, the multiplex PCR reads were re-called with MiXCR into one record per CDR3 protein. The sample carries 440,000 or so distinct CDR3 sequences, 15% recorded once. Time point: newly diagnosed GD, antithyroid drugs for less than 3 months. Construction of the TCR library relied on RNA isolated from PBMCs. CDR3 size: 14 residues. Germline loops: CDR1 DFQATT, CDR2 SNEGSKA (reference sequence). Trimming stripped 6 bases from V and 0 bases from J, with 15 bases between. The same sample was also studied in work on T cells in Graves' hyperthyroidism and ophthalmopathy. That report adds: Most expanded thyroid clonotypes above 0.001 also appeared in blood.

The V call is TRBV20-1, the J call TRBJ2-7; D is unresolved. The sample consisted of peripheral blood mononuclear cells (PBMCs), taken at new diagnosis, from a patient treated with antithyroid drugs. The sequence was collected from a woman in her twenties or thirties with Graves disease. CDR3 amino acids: CSASGPRSSYEQYF. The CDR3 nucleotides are TGCAGTGCATCCGGGCCTCGAAGCTCCTACGAGCAGTACTTC.